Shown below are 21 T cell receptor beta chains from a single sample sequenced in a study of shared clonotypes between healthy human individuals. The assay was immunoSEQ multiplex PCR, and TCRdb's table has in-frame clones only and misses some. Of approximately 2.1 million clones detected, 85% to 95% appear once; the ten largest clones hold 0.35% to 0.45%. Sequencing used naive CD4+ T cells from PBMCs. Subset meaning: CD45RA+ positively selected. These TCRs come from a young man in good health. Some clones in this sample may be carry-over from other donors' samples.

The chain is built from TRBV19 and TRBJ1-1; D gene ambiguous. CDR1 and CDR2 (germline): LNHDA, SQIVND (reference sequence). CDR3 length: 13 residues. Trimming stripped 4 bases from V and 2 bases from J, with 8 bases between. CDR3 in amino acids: CASSTSLNTEAFF. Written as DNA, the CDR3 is TGTGCCAGTAGTACCTCACTTAACACTGAAGCTTTCTTT. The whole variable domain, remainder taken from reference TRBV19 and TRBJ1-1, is DGGITQSPKYLFRKEGQNVTLSCEQNLNHDAMYWYRQDPGQGLRLIYYSQIVNDFQKGDIAEGYSVSREKKESFPLTVTSAQKNPTAFYLCASSTSLNTEAFFGQGTRLTVV.

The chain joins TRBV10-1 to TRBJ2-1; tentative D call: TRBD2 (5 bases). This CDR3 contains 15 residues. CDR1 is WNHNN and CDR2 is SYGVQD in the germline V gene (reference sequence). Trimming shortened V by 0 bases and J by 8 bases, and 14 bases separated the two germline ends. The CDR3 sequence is CASSESRGSWDEQFF. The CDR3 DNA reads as TGCGCCAGCAGTGAGTCAAGAGGGTCGTGGGATGAGCAGTTCTTC.

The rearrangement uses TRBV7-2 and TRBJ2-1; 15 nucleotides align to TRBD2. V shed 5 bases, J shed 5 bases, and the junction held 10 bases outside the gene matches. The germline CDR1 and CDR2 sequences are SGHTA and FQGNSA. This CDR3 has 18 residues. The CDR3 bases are TGTGCCAGCAGCCTCCGGACTAGCGGGAGGGCCACCCACAATGAGCAGTTCTTC. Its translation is CASSLRTSGRATHNEQFF.

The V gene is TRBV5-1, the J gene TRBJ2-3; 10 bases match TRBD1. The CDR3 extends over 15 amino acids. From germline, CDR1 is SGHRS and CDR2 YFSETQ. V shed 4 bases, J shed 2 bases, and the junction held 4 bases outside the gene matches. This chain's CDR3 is CASSAGQGITDTQYF. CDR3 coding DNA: TGCGCCAGCAGCGCGGGACAGGGGATCACAGATACGCAGTATTTT.

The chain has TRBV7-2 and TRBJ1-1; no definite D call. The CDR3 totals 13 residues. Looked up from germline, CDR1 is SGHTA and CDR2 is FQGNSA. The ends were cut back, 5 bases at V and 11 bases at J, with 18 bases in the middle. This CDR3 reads CASSVALRREAFF. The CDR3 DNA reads TGTGCCAGCAGCGTGGCCCTCCGACGAGAGGCTTTCTTT.

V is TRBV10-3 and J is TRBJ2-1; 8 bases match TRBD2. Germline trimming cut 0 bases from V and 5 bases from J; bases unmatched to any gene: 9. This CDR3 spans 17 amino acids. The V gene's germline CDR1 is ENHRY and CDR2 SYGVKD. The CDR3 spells CAISESISGAGDNEQFF. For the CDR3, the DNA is TGTGCCATCAGTGAGTCGATTAGCGGAGCGGGAGACAATGAGCAGTTCTTC.

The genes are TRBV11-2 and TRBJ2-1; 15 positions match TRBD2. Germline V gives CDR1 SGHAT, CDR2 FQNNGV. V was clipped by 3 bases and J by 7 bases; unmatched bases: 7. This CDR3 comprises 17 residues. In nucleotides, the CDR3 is TGTGCCAGCAGCTTGGGATCCGGGACTAGCGGGAGGAATGAGCAGTTCTTC. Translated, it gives CASSLGSGTSGRNEQFF.

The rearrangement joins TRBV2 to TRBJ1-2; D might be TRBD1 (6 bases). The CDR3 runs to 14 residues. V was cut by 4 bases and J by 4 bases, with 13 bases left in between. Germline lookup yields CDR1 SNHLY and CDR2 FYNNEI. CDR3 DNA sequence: TGTGCCAGCAGTGTAACAGGGATAGTCTATGGCTACACCTTC. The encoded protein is CASSVTGIVYGYTF.

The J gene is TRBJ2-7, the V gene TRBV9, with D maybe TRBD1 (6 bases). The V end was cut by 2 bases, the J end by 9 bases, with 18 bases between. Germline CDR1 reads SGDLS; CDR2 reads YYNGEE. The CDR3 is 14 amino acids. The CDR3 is CASSVGRIPGAQYF. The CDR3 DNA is TGTGCCAGCAGCGTGGGCAGAATACCAGGGGCGCAGTACTTC.

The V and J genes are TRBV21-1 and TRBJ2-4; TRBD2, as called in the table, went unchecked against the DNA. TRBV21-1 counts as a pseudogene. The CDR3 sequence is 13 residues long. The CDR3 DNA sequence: TGTGCCAGCAGCAACGGAGCCAAAAACATTCAGTACTTC. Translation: CASSNGAKNIQYF.

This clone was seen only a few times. The CDR3 spells CASSLVTGLAFF. The CDR3 nucleotides read TGTGCCAGCAGCTTGGTCACGGGGTTAGCTTTCTTT. This chain links TRBV5-6 with TRBJ1-1; D not certain. The CDR3 has 12 amino acids. Germline V lookup: CDR1 SGHDT, CDR2 YYEEEE. The V gene lost 0 bases and the J gene lost 10 bases, with 10 bases spanning the gap.

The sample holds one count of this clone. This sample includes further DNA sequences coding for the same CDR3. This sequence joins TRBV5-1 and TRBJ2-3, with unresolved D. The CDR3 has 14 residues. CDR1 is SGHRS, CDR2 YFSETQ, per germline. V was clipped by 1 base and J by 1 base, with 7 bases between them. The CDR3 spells CASSLSGRTDTQYF. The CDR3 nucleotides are TGCGCCAGCAGCTTGTCAGGCCGCACAGATACGCAGTATTTT.

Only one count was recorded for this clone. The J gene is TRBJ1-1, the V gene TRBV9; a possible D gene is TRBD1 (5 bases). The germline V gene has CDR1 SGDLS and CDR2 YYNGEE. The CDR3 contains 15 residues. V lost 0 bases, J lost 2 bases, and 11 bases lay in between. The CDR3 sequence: CASSVEGRDNTEAFF. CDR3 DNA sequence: TGTGCCAGCAGCGTAGAGGGCAGGGATAACACTGAAGCTTTCTTT.

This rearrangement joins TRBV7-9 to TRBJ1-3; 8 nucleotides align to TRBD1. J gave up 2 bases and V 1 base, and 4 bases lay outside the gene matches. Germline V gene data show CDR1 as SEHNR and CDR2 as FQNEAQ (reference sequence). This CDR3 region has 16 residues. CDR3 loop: CASSLVRGLAGNTIYF. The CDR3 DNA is TGTGCCAGCAGCTTAGTCAGGGGGCTGGCTGGAAACACCATATATTTT.

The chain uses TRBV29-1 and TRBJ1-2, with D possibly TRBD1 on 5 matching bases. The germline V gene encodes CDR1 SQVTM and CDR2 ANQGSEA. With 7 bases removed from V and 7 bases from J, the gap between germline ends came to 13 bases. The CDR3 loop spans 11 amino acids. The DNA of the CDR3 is TGCAGCGCACATCAGGGCGGTGGCTACACCTTC. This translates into CSAHQGGGYTF.

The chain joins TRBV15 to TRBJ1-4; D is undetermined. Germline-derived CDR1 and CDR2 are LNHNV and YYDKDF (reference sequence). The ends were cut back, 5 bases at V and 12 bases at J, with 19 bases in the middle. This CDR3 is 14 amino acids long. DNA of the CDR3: TGTGCCACCAGCGCAGACGTCCTAGCTTATCAACTGTTTTTT. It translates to CATSADVLAYQLFF.

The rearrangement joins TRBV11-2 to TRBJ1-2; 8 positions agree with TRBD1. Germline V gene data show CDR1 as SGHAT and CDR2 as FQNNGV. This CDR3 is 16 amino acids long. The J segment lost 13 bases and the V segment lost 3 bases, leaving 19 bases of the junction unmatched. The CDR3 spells CASSFPGQGGASSVTF. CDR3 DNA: TGTGCCAGCAGCTTTCCCGGACAGGGAGGCGCTAGTAGTGTCACCTTC.

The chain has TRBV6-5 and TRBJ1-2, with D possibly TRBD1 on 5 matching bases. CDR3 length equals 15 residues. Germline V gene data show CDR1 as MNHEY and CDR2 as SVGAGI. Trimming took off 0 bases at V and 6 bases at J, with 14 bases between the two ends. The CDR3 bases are TGTGCCAGCAGTTACTCTGGGGCGGACTACGATGGCTACACCTTC. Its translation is CASSYSGADYDGYTF.

CDR3 residues: CAIREQGAWQPQHF. The CDR3 DNA follows: TGTGCCATCAGAGAACAGGGGGCATGGCAGCCCCAGCATTTT. This chain uses TRBV10-3 with TRBJ1-5; TRBD1 matches 9 bases. CDR1 ENHRY and CDR2 SYGVKD come from the germline V gene. The ends lost 6 bases at V and 7 bases at J; junction bases unmatched: 7. The CDR3 has 14 residues.

The CDR3 protein is CASSLGGQGDAPQYF. CDR3 in DNA: TGTGCCAGCAGCCTCGGGGGACAGGGGGATGCGCCGCAGTACTTC. This chain connects TRBV7-3 to TRBJ2-7; 11 nucleotides align to TRBD1. The CDR3 consists of 15 residues. The ends lost 5 bases at V and 9 bases at J; junction bases unmatched: 12. Looked up from germline, CDR1 is SGHTA and CDR2 is FQGTGA.

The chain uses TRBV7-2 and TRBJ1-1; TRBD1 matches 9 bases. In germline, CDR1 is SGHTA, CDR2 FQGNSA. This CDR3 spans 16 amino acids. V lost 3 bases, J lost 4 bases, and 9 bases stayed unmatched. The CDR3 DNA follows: TGTGCCAGCAGCTTTAAGCCGACAGGGGGGGGCACTGAAGCTTTCTTT. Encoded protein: CASSFKPTGGGTEAFF.